Sequencing of this TCR beta chain was carried out in a study of blood T cell repertoires in COVID-19. Across the whole study: Samples of COVID-19 (acute and convalescent) were obtained from the United States, Italy and Spain. Sources were T cells, B-cell-depleted T cells, or PBMCs; the material itself was cDNA or gDNA.

The CDR3 is 13 amino acids. V dropped 3 bases and J dropped 8 bases, with 13 bases sitting between them. Original processing notes: Counts of nucleated cells, estimated from reference gene primer amplification, were obtained. The assay was immunoSEQ multiplex PCR, and TCRdb's table has in-frame clones only and misses some. V, J and clone size reflect that table, while D and trimming were determined from the DNA. The data show over 30,000 clones, roughly 89% seen once. This sequence originates from a man aged 65-85 years with active COVID-19. V usage is TRBV12-3 or TRBV12-4 and J usage is TRBJ1-2; D might be TRBD1 (6 bases). The sample comprised peripheral blood. The CDR3: CASSFAQGNGYTF. For the CDR3, the DNA is TGTGCCAGCAGTTTCGCACAGGGCAACGGCTACACCTTC.